Listed below are T cell receptor beta chains from one sample, sequenced in a study of human T cells and chemical hapten exposure. TCRdb independently ran MiXCR on the RACE reads; one entry per CDR3 protein. The table records under 150,000 distinct CDR3 sequences, 9% to 14% of them present only once. Sequences were derived from whole blood, sampled in connection with sensitization to the hapten diphenylcyclopropenone (DPC). Receptors originate from a woman in her forties or fifties with alopecia areata. Some clones in this sample may be carry-over from other donors' samples. CDR3s include the opening cysteine and the closing phenylalanine or tryptophan. A D gene is named only where the DNA matches it firmly. Size is omitted from some rows. Given values are once, few, many or a class for expanded clones.

d_gene	v_gene	abundance	j_gene	CDR3aa	CDR3nt
TRBD1	TRBV6-5	many	TRBJ2-7	CASSSQGARSEQYF	TGTGCCAGCAGCTCGCAGGGGGCGCGAAGCGAGCAGTACTTC
TRBD1	TRBV5-1	-	TRBJ2-3	CASGRQGPSTDTQYF	TGCGCCAGCGGAAGACAGGGGCCTTCCACAGATACGCAGTATTTT
-	TRBV7-9	many	TRBJ1-4	CASSLQGGREKLFF	TGTGCCAGCAGCCTGCAGGGAGGGCGGGAAAAACTGTTTTTT
-	TRBV6-5	few	TRBJ1-4	CASSPDRNEKLFF	TGTGCCAGCAGTCCCGACAGGAATGAAAAACTGTTTTTT
-	TRBV20-1	few	TRBJ1-5	CSASGNQPQHF	TGCAGTGCTAGTGGCAATCAGCCCCAGCATTTT
TRBD2	TRBV5-1	few	TRBJ2-7	CASSRSGSQDEQYF	TGCGCCAGCAGCCGCAGCGGGAGCCAGGACGAGCAGTACTTC
-	TRBV29-1	many	TRBJ2-1	CSVESNEQFF	TGCAGCGTTGAGAGCAATGAGCAGTTCTTC
-	TRBV20-1	-	TRBJ2-4	CSAVREFDKNIQYF	TGCAGTGCGGTCCGGGAGTTCGACAAAAACATTCAGTACTTC
-	TRBV10-3	many	TRBJ1-1	CAIRREKNTEAFF	TGTGCCATCAGGCGTGAGAAGAACACTGAAGCTTTCTTT
-	TRBV28	few	TRBJ2-7	CASSSGGKREQYF	TGTGCCAGCAGTTCCGGCGGGAAGCGGGAGCAGTACTTC
-	TRBV18	many	TRBJ1-5	CASSPGADQPQHF	TGTGCCAGCTCACCCGGGGCGGATCAGCCCCAGCATTTT
-	TRBV28	few	TRBJ2-7	CASSPDFHPGEQYF	TGTGCCAGCAGTCCCGACTTCCACCCAGGCGAGCAGTACTTC
TRBD1	TRBV20-1	-	TRBJ2-3	CSARGLEGQGASTDTQYF	TGCAGTGCTAGAGGCCTCGAGGGACAGGGGGCCTCCACAGATACGCAGTATTTT
TRBD1	TRBV12-3/TRBV12-4	few	TRBJ2-4	CASRIGTGGNIQYF	TGTGCCAGCAGGATCGGGACAGGGGGAAACATTCAGTACTTC
-	TRBV7-9	many	TRBJ2-3	CASSLLPPGDTQYF	TGTGCCAGCAGCTTACTTCCCCCTGGGGATACGCAGTATTTT
TRBD1	TRBV7-9	many	TRBJ2-7	CASSPVGDRGHGTYEQYF	TGTGCCAGCAGCCCCGTCGGGGACAGGGGGCATGGGACCTACGAGCAGTACTTC
-	TRBV15	few	TRBJ2-7	CATSSRDSPYEQYF	TGTGCCACCAGCAGCCGGGACTCGCCCTACGAGCAGTACTTC
-	TRBV12-3/TRBV12-4	-	TRBJ1-6	CASSPRGRANSPLHF	TGTGCCAGCAGCCCTCGGGGCAGGGCTAATTCACCCCTCCACTTT
TRBD2	TRBV12-3/TRBV12-4	many	TRBJ2-3	CASSGLAGLVDTQYF	TGTGCCAGCAGCGGACTAGCGGGATTGGTAGATACGCAGTATTTT
-	TRBV28	-	TRBJ1-1	CASSSAGEGTTEAFF	TGTGCCAGCAGTTCAGCCGGTGAGGGGACCACTGAAGCTTTCTTT
-	TRBV10-3	many	TRBJ2-5	CAISSASFETQYF	TGTGCCATCAGTTCGGCCAGTTTTGAGACCCAGTACTTC
-	TRBV7-2	few	TRBJ1-2	CASSLTGPGYTF	TGTGCCAGCAGCTTAACAGGGCCCGGCTACACCTTC
-	TRBV2	-	TRBJ1-1	CAGTTNTEAFF	TGTGCCGGCACAACGAACACTGAAGCTTTCTTT
-	TRBV28	few	TRBJ2-7	CASSLWGQSYEQYF	TGTGCCAGCAGTTTATGGGGTCAATCCTACGAGCAGTACTTC
-	TRBV4-3	many	TRBJ1-5	CASSQDRFQPQHF	TGCGCCAGCAGCCAAGACCGGTTTCAGCCCCAGCATTTT
-	TRBV20-1	once	TRBJ2-1	CSAERWSYNEQFF	TGCAGTGCAGAGCGGTGGTCCTACAATGAGCAGTTCTTC
-	TRBV19	many	TRBJ1-2	CASRVQGPFPYGYTF	TGTGCCAGTAGGGTACAGGGACCCTTTCCGTATGGCTACACCTTC
TRBD2	TRBV7-6	many	TRBJ2-1	CASSLAPASGGSDEQFF	TGTGCCAGCAGCTTAGCGCCGGCTAGCGGGGGGAGTGATGAGCAGTTCTTC
-	TRBV7-2	many	TRBJ2-1	CASSFSYGSNEQFF	TGTGCCAGCAGCTTTAGCTACGGCTCCAATGAGCAGTTCTTC
-	TRBV6-1	many	TRBJ2-7	CASSAQTSGALYEQYF	TGTGCCAGCAGCGCTCAAACCTCAGGGGCCCTGTACGAGCAGTACTTC
-	TRBV20-1	many	TRBJ1-5	CSAPAGGGQPQHF	TGCAGTGCTCCGGCCGGGGGTGGCCAGCCCCAGCATTTT
TRBD1	TRBV5-1	many	TRBJ1-6	CASSLGQGNNSPLHF	TGCGCCAGCAGCTTGGGACAGGGAAATAATTCACCCCTCCACTTT
-	TRBV6-5	-	TRBJ2-1	CASSYSIWAGYNEQFF	TGTGCCAGCAGTTACTCGATTTGGGCGGGATACAATGAGCAGTTCTTC
-	TRBV2	many	TRBJ2-5	CASRGIWMETQYF	TGTGCCAGCAGAGGAATCTGGATGGAGACCCAGTACTTC
-	TRBV4-1	-	TRBJ2-1	CASSQIGYDNEQFF	TGCGCCAGCAGCCAGATAGGGTACGACAATGAGCAGTTCTTC
-	TRBV28	few	TRBJ2-3	CASTPGGHTDTQYF	TGTGCCAGCACCCCCGGGGGCCACACAGATACGCAGTATTTT
TRBD1	TRBV28	few	TRBJ1-5	CASSLRTGGFQPQHF	TGTGCCAGCAGTCTACGGACAGGGGGCTTTCAGCCCCAGCATTTT
TRBD2	TRBV20-1	-	TRBJ2-1	CSARRGSSYNEQFF	TGCAGTGCTCGGCGGGGGAGCTCCTACAATGAGCAGTTCTTC
TRBD2	TRBV7-2	-	TRBJ2-3	CASSPFGGSSTDTQYF	TGTGCCAGCAGCCCCTTCGGGGGGTCTAGCACAGATACGCAGTATTTT
TRBD1	TRBV11-2	-	TRBJ2-1	CASSLGGQGAGYNEQFF	TGTGCCAGCAGCTTAGGCGGACAGGGGGCGGGATACAATGAGCAGTTCTTC
TRBD1	TRBV3-1	many	TRBJ1-2	CASSQQGQYQYGYTF	TGTGCCAGCAGCCAACAGGGACAGTATCAATATGGCTACACCTTC
TRBD2	TRBV11-2	few	TRBJ2-1	CATVVAGGLAVNEQFF	TGTGCCACGGTCGTCGCAGGAGGACTAGCGGTCAATGAGCAGTTCTTC